This TCR beta chain came from a study of cytomegalovirus exposure and HLA in healthy donors. On this clone: The antigen is undetermined.

The CDR3 runs to 15 residues. CDR1 and CDR2 from the germline V gene are SGHVS and FNYEAQ. With 5 bases clipped from V and 2 bases from J, the junction kept 5 bases outside the gene matches. Study-level points and caveats: The study reported that TCR beta sequences accurately predicted HLA-A and HLA-B alleles in most subjects. The study labeled around 160 TCR beta chains cytomegalovirus-associated.

PCR used 60 Vbeta primers and 13 Jbeta primers. Clones were read by immunoSEQ multiplex PCR, and TCRdb kept only the in-frame ones, dropping some. The sample has over 120,000 clones; roughly 10% are singletons. This chain joins TRBV7-6 and TRBJ2-1; 8 positions agree with TRBD1. The source of this sequence is a middle-aged man in good health and CMV-seronegative. Specimen: PBMCs. The CDR3 DNA follows: TGTGCCAGCAGCATCGGACAGGGTACCTACAATGAGCAGTTCTTC. This gives the protein CASSIGQGTYNEQFF.